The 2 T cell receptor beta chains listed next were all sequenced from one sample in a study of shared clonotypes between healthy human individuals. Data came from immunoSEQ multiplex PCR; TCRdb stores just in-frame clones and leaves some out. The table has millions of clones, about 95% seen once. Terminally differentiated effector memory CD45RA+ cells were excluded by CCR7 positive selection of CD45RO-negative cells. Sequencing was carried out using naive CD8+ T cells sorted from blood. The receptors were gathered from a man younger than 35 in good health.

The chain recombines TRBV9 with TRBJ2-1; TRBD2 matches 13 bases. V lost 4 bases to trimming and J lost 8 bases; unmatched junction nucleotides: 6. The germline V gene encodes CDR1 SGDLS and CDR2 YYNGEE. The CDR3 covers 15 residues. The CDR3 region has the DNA TGTGCCAGCAGCAAGGGACTAGCGGGAATGGATGAGCAGTTCTTC. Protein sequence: CASSKGLAGMDEQFF. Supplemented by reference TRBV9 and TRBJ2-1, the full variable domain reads DSGVTQTPKHLITATGQRVTLRCSPRSGDLSVYWYQQSLDQGLQFLIQYYNGEERAKGNILERFSAQQFPDLHSELNLSSLELGDSALYFCASSKGLAGMDEQFFGPGTRLTVL.

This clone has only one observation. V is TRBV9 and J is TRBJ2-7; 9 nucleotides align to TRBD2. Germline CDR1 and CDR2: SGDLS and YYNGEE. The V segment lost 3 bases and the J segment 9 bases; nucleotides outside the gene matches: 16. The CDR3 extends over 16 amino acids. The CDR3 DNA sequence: TGTGCCAGCAGCGATAGGGCTGGTCTAGCGGGGTCCGGGCAGTACTTC. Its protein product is CASSDRAGLAGSGQYF.